This paragraph covers one TCR beta chain sequence. The record originates from a study of T cell responses to AZD1222 COVID-19 vaccine. Sequencing was performed with immunoSEQ multiplex PCR; in TCRdb, only in-frame clones are kept and a portion is missing. The data hold more than 100,000 clones, with 70% to 90% observed a single time. Unmatched junction bases numbered 3, after V lost 5 bases and J lost 0 bases. This CDR3 is built from 15 residues. Germline CDR1 SGHTA, CDR2 FQGNSA. Sample: peripheral blood, taken 28 days after the second dose of the MenACWY control vaccine. The TCR sequence derives from an adult who received the MenACWY meningococcal vaccine as a control. V is TRBV7-2 and J is TRBJ2-7, with 11 bases fitting TRBD2. The CDR3 region has the DNA TGTGCCAGCAGCCAAACTAGCGGGAGCTCCTACGAGCAGTACTTC. This sequence encodes CASSQTSGSSYEQYF.